One sample yielded the 29 T cell receptor beta chains listed below, sequenced in a study of cytotoxic CD8 clonotypes in ibrutinib-treated CLL. Using immunoSEQ multiplex PCR, the repertoire was profiled, and TCRdb retains in-frame clones only, with some absent. The sample has some 40,000 clones; roughly 65% are singletons. The sequences come from PBMCs, collected at disease progression, from a patient treated with ibrutinib. The receptor set was obtained from a human donor with chronic lymphocytic leukemia.

The rearrangement links TRBV19 to TRBJ2-7; D may match TRBD1 or TRBD2 (5 bases each). Looked up from germline, CDR1 is LNHDA and CDR2 is SQIVND (reference sequence). V was trimmed by 6 bases and J by 5 bases, leaving 17 bases between them. The CDR3 covers 14 residues. CDR3: CASRRDASRHEQYF. CDR3 nucleotide sequence: TGTGCCAGTAGAAGGGACGCAAGTCGCCACGAGCAGTACTTC. Supplemented by reference TRBV19 and TRBJ2-7, the full variable domain reads DGGITQSPKYLFRKEGQNVTLSCEQNLNHDAMYWYRQDPGQGLRLIYYSQIVNDFQKGDIAEGYSVSREKKESFPLTVTSAQKNPTAFYLCASRRDASRHEQYFGPGTRLTVT.

This chain joins TRBV28 and TRBJ2-7; D uncertain. This CDR3 comprises 14 residues. Trimming left V 2 bases short and J 1 base short, with 9 bases between. Germline V lookup: CDR1 MDHEN, CDR2 SYDVKM. The CDR3 loop reads CASSLDGRSYEQYF. The CDR3 region has the DNA TGTGCCAGCAGTTTAGATGGCAGATCCTACGAGCAGTACTTC.

V usage is TRBV9 and J usage is TRBJ2-5, with D hard to call. The germline CDR1 and CDR2 sequences are SGDLS and YYNGEE. This CDR3 spans 15 amino acids. Trimming removed 0 bases at V and 5 bases at J, with 14 bases between. This CDR3 is CASSVAASGVETQYF. The DNA for the CDR3 is TGTGCCAGCAGCGTAGCCGCGTCTGGGGTGGAGACCCAGTACTTC.

There are a few counts of this clone. The chain uses TRBV19 and TRBJ1-4; no clear D. The V and J ends lost 5 bases and 4 bases respectively, with 17 bases between them. Germline V lookup: CDR1 LNHDA, CDR2 SQIVND (reference sequence). The CDR3 covers 16 residues. As DNA, the CDR3 is TGTGCCAGTAGTCCCGGTACCCGAAGCTTTAATGAAAAACTGTTTTTT. It is translated as CASSPGTRSFNEKLFF. Filled out from reference TRBV19 and TRBJ1-4, the complete variable domain reads DGGITQSPKYLFRKEGQNVTLSCEQNLNHDAMYWYRQDPGQGLRLIYYSQIVNDFQKGDIAEGYSVSREKKESFPLTVTSAQKNPTAFYLCASSPGTRSFNEKLFFGSGTQLSVL.

This clone occurred once. V usage is TRBV5-4 and J usage is TRBJ2-1; possible D gene TRBD2, 6 bases. This CDR3 region has 15 residues. Germline V gene data show CDR1 as SGHNT and CDR2 as YYREEE (reference sequence). CDR3 protein: CAAAATGSRYNEQFF. The CDR3 coding sequence is TGTGCTGCAGCAGCTACCGGGAGCCGCTACAATGAGCAGTTCTTC.

The rearrangement joins TRBV6-1 to TRBJ2-2; D is perhaps TRBD1 (5 bases). The CDR3 consists of 16 residues. From germline, CDR1 is MNHNS and CDR2 SASEGT. Trimming took off 4 bases at V and 3 bases at J, with 15 bases between the two ends. CDR3 loop: CASSAESRGHTGELFF. The CDR3 DNA reads TGTGCCAGCAGTGCTGAGTCTAGGGGCCACACCGGGGAGCTGTTTTTT.

This chain uses TRBV10-3 with TRBJ1-3, with TRBD1 matching over 7 bases. V trimming: 9 bases; J trimming: 0 bases; junction bases outside the gene matches: 8. Germline loops: CDR1 ENHRY, CDR2 SYGVKD. CDR3 length: 15 amino acids. The CDR3 reads CAMGGGAYSGNTIYF. In nucleotides, the CDR3 is TGTGCCATGGGAGGGGGCGCATACTCTGGAAACACCATATATTTT.

The rearrangement joins TRBV11-3 to TRBJ2-5; 9 bases align to TRBD1. The germline CDR1 and CDR2 sequences are SGHNT and YENEEA. CDR3 length: 15 residues. The ends lost 5 bases at V and 7 bases at J; junction bases unmatched: 11. Here the CDR3 reads CASSPGQGSVLTQYF. The CDR3 bases are TGTGCCAGCAGCCCAGGACAGGGGTCCGTTTTGACCCAGTACTTC.

This clone was observed a handful of times. DNA of the CDR3: TGTGCCAGCAGCCCCAGTCGGGGGAGCTCCTATAATTCACCCCTCCACTTT. This encodes CASSPSRGSSYNSPLHF. This chain connects TRBV2 to TRBJ1-6; perhaps TRBD1 as D (5 bases). Between the trimmed V and J ends, which lost 6 bases and 0 bases, there was a span of 15 bases. This CDR3 comprises 17 residues. Germline values: CDR1 SNHLY, CDR2 FYNNEI.

This rearrangement joins TRBV29-1 to TRBJ2-5, with D perhaps TRBD2 (6 bases). V dropped 3 bases and J dropped 1 base, with 9 bases sitting between them. CDR3 length equals 13 residues. The germline CDR1 and CDR2 sequences are SQVTM and ANQGSEA. CDR3 protein: CSVDPGVQETQYF. CDR3 DNA: TGCAGCGTTGACCCGGGGGTCCAAGAGACCCAGTACTTC.

This clone appeared a few times. The rearrangement joins TRBV2 to TRBJ1-6; no clear D. Trimming removed 2 bases at V and 5 bases at J, with 7 bases between. The CDR3 length is 14 residues. CDR1 is SNHLY, CDR2 FYNNEI, per germline. The CDR3 nucleotides are TGTGCCAGCAGTGAACAGCACCATAATTCACCCCTCCACTTT. Its protein product is CASSEQHHNSPLHF.

The genes are TRBV7-2 and TRBJ1-5; no definite D call. Trimming shortened V by 1 base and J by 0 bases, and 7 bases separated the two germline ends. CDR3 size: 15 residues. In germline, CDR1 is SGHTA, CDR2 FQGNSA. The CDR3 protein is CASSLEWGSNQPQHF. CDR3 sequence (DNA): TGTGCCAGCAGCTTAGAATGGGGTAGCAATCAGCCCCAGCATTTT. Filled out from reference TRBV7-2 and TRBJ1-5, the complete variable domain reads GAGVSQSPSNKVTEKGKDVELRCDPISGHTALYWYRQSLGQGLEFLIYFQGNSAPDKSGLPSDRFSAERTGGSVSTLTIQRTQQEDSAVYLCASSLEWGSNQPQHFGDGTRLSIL.

The CDR3 here is CASSEWGKVVAQYF. In DNA form, the CDR3 reads TGTGCCAGCAGTGAATGGGGGAAAGTAGTGGCCCAGTACTTC. The rearrangement joins TRBV6-1 to TRBJ2-5, with D perhaps given as TRBD1 or TRBD2 (5 bases each). Germline assignment: CDR1 MNHNS and CDR2 SASEGT. The V end lost 2 bases, the J end lost 9 bases, and 16 bases lay between the germline ends. The CDR3 extends over 14 amino acids.

This chain links TRBV18 with TRBJ1-1; D is unclear. This CDR3 spans 11 amino acids. The germline V gene encodes CDR1 KGHSH and CDR2 LQKENI. V was clipped by 6 bases and J by 12 bases, with 14 bases between them. This CDR3 reads CASSPRVEPFF. For the CDR3, the DNA is TGTGCCAGCTCCCCCCGCGTAGAGCCTTTCTTT.

V usage is TRBV9 and J usage is TRBJ2-2; 12 bases fit TRBD2. The CDR3 covers 17 residues. Trimming removed 0 bases from V and 7 bases from J; junction bases left unmatched: 7. Germline V gene sequence: CDR1 SGDLS, CDR2 YYNGEE. The CDR3 here is CASSVARLAGAGGELFF. The DNA for the CDR3 is TGTGCCAGCAGCGTAGCAAGACTAGCGGGAGCGGGCGGGGAGCTGTTTTTT.

This clone was picked up one time. The rearrangement links TRBV2 to TRBJ2-2, with 10 bases that match TRBD2. The V gene end was trimmed by 2 bases and the J gene end by 3 bases; junction bases not matched to a gene: 6. CDR3 length: 17 residues. Germline V CDR1 and CDR2: SNHLY, FYNNEI. CDR3 protein: CASSEPPTSGDTGELFF. CDR3 bases: TGTGCCAGCAGTGAACCCCCTACTAGCGGGGACACCGGGGAGCTGTTTTTT.

This clone was detected a few times. The chain uses TRBV28 and TRBJ2-7, with a tentative D call TRBD1 (5 bases). Germline CDR1 is MDHEN and CDR2 is SYDVKM. V lost 1 base and J 11 bases, leaving 21 bases between the germline ends. The CDR3 has 15 residues. CDR3 protein: CASSLYGSWSGREYF. DNA of the CDR3: TGTGCCAGCAGTTTATACGGGTCGTGGTCAGGGCGCGAGTACTTC.

This clone was seen only once. This rearrangement joins TRBV6-6 to TRBJ2-7; TRBD2 is a possible D gene (5 bases). V lost 5 bases, J lost 2 bases, and 10 bases lay in between. Germline V lookup: CDR1 MNHNY, CDR2 SVGAGI (reference sequence). The CDR3 is 13 amino acids. In nucleotides, the CDR3 is TGTGCCAGCAGTGTCGGGATTCCCTACGAGCAGTACTTC. Amino acids: CASSVGIPYEQYF.

The V gene is TRBV5-1, the J gene TRBJ1-4; D uncertain. CDR3 length equals 19 residues. In germline, CDR1 is SGHRS, CDR2 YFSETQ. V lost 4 bases to trimming and J lost 0 bases, with 22 bases between them. This chain's CDR3 is CASSPLGYSATSTNEKLFF. In DNA form, the CDR3 reads TGCGCCAGCAGCCCCCTAGGCTATTCCGCGACTTCAACTAATGAAAAACTGTTTTTT.

As concerns this clone: Different DNA sequences within this sample yield the same CDR3. V usage is TRBV9 and J usage is TRBJ2-3; D is ambiguous. Germline V gene sequence: CDR1 SGDLS, CDR2 YYNGEE. This CDR3 is built from 13 residues. The V gene lost 1 base and the J gene lost 1 base, with 4 bases spanning the gap. The CDR3 sequence: CASSVQGTDTQYF. The CDR3 nucleotides read TGTGCCAGCAGCGTACAAGGCACAGATACGCAGTATTTT.

V gene TRBV28 combines with J gene TRBJ2-1; a possible D gene is TRBD1 (6 bases). CDR1 and CDR2 from the germline V gene are MDHEN and SYDVKM. Trimming took off 4 bases at V and 0 bases at J, with 10 bases between the two ends. The CDR3 is 15 residues long. CDR3 protein: CASSSNRASYNEQFF. Here the CDR3 DNA reads TGTGCCAGCAGTTCCAACAGGGCCTCCTACAATGAGCAGTTCTTC.

In this sample, this clone turned up once. The chain is built from TRBV11-2 and TRBJ2-5; D is possibly TRBD2 (5 bases). Germline CDR1 reads SGHAT; CDR2 reads FQNNGV. The CDR3 has 14 residues. Trimming took 5 bases from V and 2 from J, leaving 12 bases between them. CDR3 nucleotide sequence: TGTGCCAGCAGCATAACTAGACCTCAAGAGACCCAGTACTTC. Amino acids: CASSITRPQETQYF. The full variable domain, completed using reference TRBV11-2 and TRBJ2-5, is EAGVAQSPRYKIIEKRQSVAFWCNPISGHATLYWYQQILGQGPKLLIQFQNNGVVDDSQLPKDRFSAERLKGVDSTLKIQPAKLEDSAVYLCASSITRPQETQYFGPGTRLLVL.

The rearrangement joins TRBV10-1 to TRBJ2-2; D gene unclear. This CDR3 has 12 residues. The V and J ends lost 10 bases and 4 bases respectively, with 10 bases between them. In germline, CDR1 is WNHNN, CDR2 SYGVQD (reference sequence). As DNA, the CDR3 is TGCGCCACTCGGTCGGTCACCGGGGAGCTGTTTTTT. It is translated as CATRSVTGELFF.

The chain joins TRBV28 to TRBJ1-1; a possible D gene is TRBD1 (6 bases). CDR3 length equals 12 residues. The V gene lost 8 bases and the J gene lost 5 bases, with 12 bases spanning the gap. The germline CDR1 and CDR2 sequences are MDHEN and SYDVKM. CDR3 protein: CASRGGRTEAFF. The CDR3 nucleotides are TGTGCCAGCCGGGGGGGGCGGACTGAAGCTTTCTTT.

The CDR3 region has the DNA TGTGCCAGCAGTGAACGAGGGGGACTAGCGGGCGGGGAGCTGTTTTTT. Residues: CASSERGGLAGGELFF. V and J are TRBV2 and TRBJ2-2, with 12 bases lining up with TRBD2. The CDR3 totals 16 residues. After removal of 2 bases from V and 7 bases from J, the junction contained 5 bases not matched to a gene. The V gene's germline CDR1 is SNHLY and CDR2 FYNNEI.

The gene calls are TRBV5-1 and TRBJ2-7; D not resolved. Looked up from germline, CDR1 is SGHRS and CDR2 is YFSETQ. V was clipped by 4 bases and J by 7 bases, with 18 bases between them. The CDR3 has 14 amino acids. The CDR3 region has the DNA TGCGCCAGCAGCAAAGGTAGTCACTTGGGGGAGCAGTACTTC. This gives the protein CASSKGSHLGEQYF.

The chain combines TRBV14 with TRBJ2-2; D call uncertain. The V gene lost 4 bases and the J gene lost 2 bases, with 5 bases spanning the gap. There are 13 residues in the CDR3. Germline CDR1 is SGHDN and CDR2 is FVKESK. CDR3 region: CASSPRNTGELFF. In DNA, the CDR3 is TGTGCCAGCAGCCCGCGTAACACCGGGGAGCTGTTTTTT. The full variable domain, in which reference TRBV14 and TRBJ2-2 provide the parts outside the CDR3, is EAGVTQFPSHSVIEKGQTVTLRCDPISGHDNLYWYRRVMGKEIKFLLHFVKESKQDESGMPNNRFLAERTGGTYSTLKVQPAELEDSGVYFCASSPRNTGELFFGEGSRLTVL.

This clone occurred a few times. The chain uses TRBV7-2 and TRBJ2-7, with 8 bases matching TRBD2. Trimming took 1 base from V and 4 from J; bases not matched to a gene: 3. CDR1 is SGHTA, CDR2 FQGNSA, per germline. This CDR3 has 14 residues. CDR3 in DNA: TGTGCCAGCAGCTTAGTCGGGAGGGAGTACGAGCAGTACTTC. Its translation: CASSLVGREYEQYF.

V gene TRBV4-2 combines with J gene TRBJ2-2, with 11 bases matching TRBD2. V was clipped by 0 bases and J by 0 bases; unmatched bases: 9. The CDR3 spans 20 residues. From germline, CDR1 is LGHNA and CDR2 YNFKEQ. CDR3 protein: CASSQDYSLAGGSNTGELFF. DNA of the CDR3: TGTGCCAGCAGCCAAGATTATTCCTTAGCGGGAGGGTCGAACACCGGGGAGCTGTTTTTT.